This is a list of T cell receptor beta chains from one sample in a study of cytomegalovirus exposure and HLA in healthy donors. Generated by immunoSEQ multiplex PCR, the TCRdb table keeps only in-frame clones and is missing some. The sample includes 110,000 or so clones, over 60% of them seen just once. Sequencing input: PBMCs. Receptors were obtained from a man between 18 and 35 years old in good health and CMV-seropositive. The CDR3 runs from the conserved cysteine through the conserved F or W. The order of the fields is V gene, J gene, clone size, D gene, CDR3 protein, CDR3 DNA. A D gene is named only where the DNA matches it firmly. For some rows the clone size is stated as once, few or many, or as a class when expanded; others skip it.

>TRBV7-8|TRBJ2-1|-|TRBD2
CASSERGTSYNEQFF
TGTGCCAGCAGCGAGCGGGGGACCTCCTACAATGAGCAGTTCTTC
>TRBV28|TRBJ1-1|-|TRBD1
CASSWDSLNTEAFF
TGTGCCAGCAGTTGGGACAGTCTGAACACTGAAGCTTTCTTT
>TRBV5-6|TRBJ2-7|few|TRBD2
CASSFGLAGKSYEQYF
TGTGCCAGCAGCTTCGGACTAGCGGGGAAATCCTACGAGCAGTACTTC
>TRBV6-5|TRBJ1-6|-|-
CASSYGGGGRNSPLHF
TGTGCCAGCAGTTACGGGGGCGGGGGCCGTAATTCACCCCTCCACTTT
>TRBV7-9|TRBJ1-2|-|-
CASSFVVDSYGYTF
TGTGCCAGCAGCTTTGTCGTGGACAGCTATGGCTACACCTTC
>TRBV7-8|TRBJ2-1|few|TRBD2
CASSLLAGVSHEQFF
TGTGCCAGCAGCTTACTAGCGGGGGTTAGCCATGAGCAGTTCTTC
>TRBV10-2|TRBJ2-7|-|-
CASSGQLGHPYEQYF
TGCGCCAGCAGTGGGCAACTAGGGCATCCCTACGAGCAGTACTTC
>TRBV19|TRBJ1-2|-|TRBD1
CASTIPGTGFGYTF
TGTGCCAGTACTATCCCCGGGACAGGGTTTGGCTACACCTTC
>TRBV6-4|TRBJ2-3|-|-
CASSGTGTDTQYF
TGTGCCAGCAGTGGAACAGGCACAGATACGCAGTATTTT
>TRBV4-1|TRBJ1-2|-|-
CASSQVGDFHGYTF
TGCGCCAGCAGCCAAGTCGGGGATTTTCATGGCTACACCTTC
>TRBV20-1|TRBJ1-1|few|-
CSASLTYEAFF
TGCAGTGCTAGCCTTACCTATGAAGCTTTCTTT
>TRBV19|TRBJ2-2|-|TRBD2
CASSIPSGEVTGELFF
TGTGCCAGTAGTATACCTAGCGGGGAAGTCACCGGGGAGCTGTTTTTT
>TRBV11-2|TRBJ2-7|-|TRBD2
CASSPGLRTSSYEQYF
TGTGCCAGCAGCCCCGGGTTGAGGACTAGCTCCTACGAGCAGTACTTC
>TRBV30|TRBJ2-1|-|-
CAWSVRPQSEQFF
TGTGCCTGGAGTGTACGCCCTCAGTCCGAGCAGTTCTTC
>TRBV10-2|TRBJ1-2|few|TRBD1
CASRVSGGSGYTF
TGCGCCAGCAGGGTTTCAGGGGGCAGTGGCTACACCTTC
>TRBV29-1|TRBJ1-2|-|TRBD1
CSVDRAISANYGYTF
TGCAGCGTCGACAGGGCCATCTCGGCTAACTATGGCTACACCTTC
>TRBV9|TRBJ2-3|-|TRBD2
CASTPLAVDTDTQYF
TGTGCCAGCACTCCCCTAGCGGTCGACACAGATACGCAGTATTTT
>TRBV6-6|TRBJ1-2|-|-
CASSYGRDTYGYTF
TGTGCCAGCAGTTACGGGCGGGATACCTACGGCTACACCTTC
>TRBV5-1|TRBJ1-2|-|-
CASSLIAGAGANYGYTF
TGCGCCAGCAGCTTAATTGCCGGGGCGGGAGCTAACTATGGCTACACCTTC
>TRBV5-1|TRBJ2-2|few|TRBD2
CASSLAAGGTGELFF
TGCGCCAGCAGCTTGGCAGCGGGGGGGACCGGGGAGCTGTTTTTT
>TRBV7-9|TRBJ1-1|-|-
CASSRLAGSEAFF
TGTGCCAGCAGCCGGCTCGCGGGCAGTGAAGCTTTCTTT
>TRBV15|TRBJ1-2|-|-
CATSTRYGYTF
TGTGCCACCAGCACTAGATATGGCTACACCTTC
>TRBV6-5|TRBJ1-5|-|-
CASSRGREGNQPQHF
TGTGCCAGCAGTCGCGGGAGGGAAGGCAATCAGCCCCAGCATTTT
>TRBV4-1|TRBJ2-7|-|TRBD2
CASSYGTSGTYEQYF
TGCGCCAGCAGCTACGGGACTAGCGGGACCTACGAGCAGTACTTC
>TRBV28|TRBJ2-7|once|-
CASSFAGWEQYF
TGTGCCAGCAGTTTTGCGGGTTGGGAGCAGTACTTC
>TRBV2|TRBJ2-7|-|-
CASMTGSLGYEQYF
TGTGCCAGTATGACAGGAAGCCTCGGGTACGAGCAGTACTTC
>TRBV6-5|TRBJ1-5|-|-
CASSINRVGQPQHF
TGTGCCAGCAGCATTAACAGGGTTGGTCAGCCCCAGCATTTT
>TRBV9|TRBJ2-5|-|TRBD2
CASSVFAGGTETQYF
TGTGCCAGCAGCGTATTTGCGGGGGGGACCGAGACCCAGTACTTC
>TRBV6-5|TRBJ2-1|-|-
CASSSTWDTYNEQFF
TGTGCCAGCAGTTCGACTTGGGACACTTACAATGAGCAGTTCTTC
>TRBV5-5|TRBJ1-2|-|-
CASSLEQSNYGYTF
TGTGCCAGCAGCTTGGAACAGTCTAACTATGGCTACACCTTC
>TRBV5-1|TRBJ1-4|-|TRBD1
CASSLEGAGNEKLFF
TGCGCCAGCAGCTTGGAGGGGGCAGGTAATGAAAAACTGTTTTTT
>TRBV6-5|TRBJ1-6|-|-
CASSSQPGNSPLHF
TGTGCCAGCAGTTCGCAACCGGGAAATTCACCCCTCCACTTT
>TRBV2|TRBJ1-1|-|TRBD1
CASTPTGGLDTEAFF
TGTGCCAGCACTCCAACAGGGGGATTGGACACTGAAGCTTTCTTT
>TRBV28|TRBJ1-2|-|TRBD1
CATRRDRGRGYTF
TGTGCCACCCGCCGGGACAGGGGGCGCGGCTACACCTTC
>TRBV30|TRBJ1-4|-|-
CAWSEGVEKLFF
TGTGCCTGGAGTGAAGGGGTAGAAAAACTGTTTTTT
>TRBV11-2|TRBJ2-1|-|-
CASSPLAEQFF
TGTGCCAGCAGCCCGCTAGCGGAGCAGTTCTTC
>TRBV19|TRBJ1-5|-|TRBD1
CATRTGSNQPQHF
TGTGCCACCAGGACAGGTAGCAATCAGCCCCAGCATTTT
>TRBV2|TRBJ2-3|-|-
CASLENGPDTQYF
TGTGCCAGCTTGGAGAACGGCCCAGATACGCAGTATTTT
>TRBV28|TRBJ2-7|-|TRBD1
CASSLRGQGTYEQYF
TGTGCCAGCAGTTTAAGGGGACAGGGTACATACGAGCAGTACTTC
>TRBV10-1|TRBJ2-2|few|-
CASSLDSANTGELFF
TGCGCCAGCAGTCTCGACAGCGCGAACACCGGGGAGCTGTTTTTT
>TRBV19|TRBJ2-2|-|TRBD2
CASSNRLAGDPTGELFF
TGTGCCAGTAGTAACCGACTAGCGGGGGACCCCACCGGGGAGCTGTTTTTT
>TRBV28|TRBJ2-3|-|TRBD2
CAMGGRDTQYF
TGTGCCATGGGGGGGAGGGATACGCAGTATTTT
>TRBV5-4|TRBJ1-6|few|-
CASSLGRGDSPLHF
TGTGCCAGCAGCTTGGGCAGGGGAGATTCACCCCTCCACTTT
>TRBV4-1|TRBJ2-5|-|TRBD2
CASSPLAGGPKETQYF
TGCGCCAGCAGCCCCTTAGCGGGGGGGCCTAAAGAGACCCAGTACTTC
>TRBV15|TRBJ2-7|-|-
CATSSKRGTEQYF
TGTGCCACCAGCAGCAAACGGGGAACCGAGCAGTACTTC
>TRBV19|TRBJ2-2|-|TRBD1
CASRGDRGYTGELFF
TGTGCCAGCCGGGGGGACAGGGGGTATACCGGGGAGCTGTTTTTT
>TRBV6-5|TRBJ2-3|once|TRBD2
CASSPGGTQYF
TGTGCCAGCAGTCCGGGGGGTACGCAGTATTTT
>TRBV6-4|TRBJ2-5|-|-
CASSDSSQETQYF
TGTGCCAGCAGTGACTCGAGCCAAGAGACCCAGTACTTC
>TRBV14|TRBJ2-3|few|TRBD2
CASSQPGGGADTQYF
TGTGCCAGCAGCCAACCCGGGGGGGGCGCAGATACGCAGTATTTT
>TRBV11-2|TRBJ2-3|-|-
CASSFHTDTQYF
TGTGCCAGCAGCTTCCACACAGATACGCAGTATTTT